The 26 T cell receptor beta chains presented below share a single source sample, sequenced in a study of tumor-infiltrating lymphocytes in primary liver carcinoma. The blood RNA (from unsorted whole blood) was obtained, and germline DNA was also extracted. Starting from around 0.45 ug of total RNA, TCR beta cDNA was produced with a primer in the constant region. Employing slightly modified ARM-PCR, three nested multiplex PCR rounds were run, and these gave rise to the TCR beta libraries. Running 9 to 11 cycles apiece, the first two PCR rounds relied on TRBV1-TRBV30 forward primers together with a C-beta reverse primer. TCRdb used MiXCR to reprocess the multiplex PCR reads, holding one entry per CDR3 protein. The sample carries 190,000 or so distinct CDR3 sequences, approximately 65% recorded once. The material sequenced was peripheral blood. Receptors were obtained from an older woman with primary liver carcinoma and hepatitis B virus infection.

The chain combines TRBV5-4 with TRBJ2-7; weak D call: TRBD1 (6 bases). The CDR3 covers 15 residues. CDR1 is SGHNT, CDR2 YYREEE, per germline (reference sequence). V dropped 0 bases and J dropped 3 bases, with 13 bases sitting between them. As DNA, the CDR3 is TGTGCCAGCAGCTTGGCGACAGGACCCGACTACGAGCAGTACTTC. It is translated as CASSLATGPDYEQYF.

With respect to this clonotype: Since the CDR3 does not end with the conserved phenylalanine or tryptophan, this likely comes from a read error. The CDR3 sequence is CASSQSGGIAFHGTDTQYL. In DNA, the CDR3 is TGCGCCAGCAGCCAATCAGGGGGGATAGCCTTCCACGGCACAGATACGCAGTATCTT. V and J are TRBV4-1 and TRBJ2-3; D might be TRBD1 (7 bases). Trimming removed 2 bases at V and 1 base at J, with 22 bases between. This CDR3 has 19 amino acids. From germline, CDR1 is MGHRA and CDR2 YSYEKL.

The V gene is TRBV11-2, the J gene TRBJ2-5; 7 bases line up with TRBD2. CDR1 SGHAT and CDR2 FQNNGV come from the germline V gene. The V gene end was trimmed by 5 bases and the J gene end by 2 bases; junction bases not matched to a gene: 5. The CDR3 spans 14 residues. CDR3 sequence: CASSARGGQETQYF. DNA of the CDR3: TGTGCCAGCAGCGCCCGGGGAGGGCAAGAGACCCAGTACTTC. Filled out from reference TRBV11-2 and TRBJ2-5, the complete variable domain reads EAGVAQSPRYKIIEKRQSVAFWCNPISGHATLYWYQQILGQGPKLLIQFQNNGVVDDSQLPKDRFSAERLKGVDSTLKIQPAKLEDSAVYLCASSARGGQETQYFGPGTRLLVL.

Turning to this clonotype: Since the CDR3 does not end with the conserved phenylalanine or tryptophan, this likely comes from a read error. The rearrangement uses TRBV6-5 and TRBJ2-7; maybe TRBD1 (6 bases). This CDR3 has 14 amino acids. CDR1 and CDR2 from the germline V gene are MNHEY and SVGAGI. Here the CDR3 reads CPSSPRDRTYEQYL. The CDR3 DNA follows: TGTCCCAGCAGCCCCCGTGACAGGACCTACGAGCAGTACTTA.

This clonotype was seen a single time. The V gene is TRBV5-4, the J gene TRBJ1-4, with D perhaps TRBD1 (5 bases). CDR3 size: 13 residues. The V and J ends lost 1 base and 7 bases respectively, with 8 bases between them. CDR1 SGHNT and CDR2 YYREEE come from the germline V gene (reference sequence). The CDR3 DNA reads TGTGCCAGCAGCTTGAGGGGCAGTGAAAAACTGTTTTTT. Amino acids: CASSLRGSEKLFF.

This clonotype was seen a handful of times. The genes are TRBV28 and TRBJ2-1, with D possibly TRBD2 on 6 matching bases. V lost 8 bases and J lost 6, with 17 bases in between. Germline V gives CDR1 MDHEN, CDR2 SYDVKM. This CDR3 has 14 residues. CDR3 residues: CASHGPGEINEQFF. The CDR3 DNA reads TGTGCCAGCCATGGTCCGGGGGAAATCAATGAGCAGTTCTTC.

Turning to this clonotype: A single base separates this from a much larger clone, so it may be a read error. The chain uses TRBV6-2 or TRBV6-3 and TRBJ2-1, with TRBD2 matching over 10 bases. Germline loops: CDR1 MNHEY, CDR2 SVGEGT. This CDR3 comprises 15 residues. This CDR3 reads CASRNSGRVHNERFF. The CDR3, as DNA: TGTGCCAGCAGAAACAGCGGGAGGGTCCACAATGAGCGGTTCTTC.

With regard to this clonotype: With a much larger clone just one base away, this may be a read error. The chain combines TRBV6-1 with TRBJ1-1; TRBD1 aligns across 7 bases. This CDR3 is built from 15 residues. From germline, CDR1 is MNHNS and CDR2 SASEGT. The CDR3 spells CAGSESGQLNTEAFF. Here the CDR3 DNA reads TGTGCCGGCAGTGAGTCGGGACAGCTGAACACTGAAGCTTTCTTT.

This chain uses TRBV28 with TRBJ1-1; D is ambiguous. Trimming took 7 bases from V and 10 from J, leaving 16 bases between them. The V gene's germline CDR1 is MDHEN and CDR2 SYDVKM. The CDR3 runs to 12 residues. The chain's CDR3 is CASKSVALVAFF. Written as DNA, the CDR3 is TGTGCCAGCAAGTCGGTGGCGTTAGTAGCTTTCTTT.

CDR3 nucleotide sequence: TGTGCCAGCATAACGGTAGGGGTGAAGTCCTACAATGAGCAGTTCTTC. Translating it yields CASITVGVKSYNEQFF. V is TRBV28 and J is TRBJ2-1; perhaps TRBD1 as D (5 bases). The CDR3 has 16 residues. Trimming took off 7 bases at V and 1 base at J, with 17 bases between the two ends. Per germline, CDR1 MDHEN and CDR2 SYDVKM. Variable domain in full (rest from reference TRBV28 and TRBJ2-1): DVKVTQSSRYLVKRTGEKVFLECVQDMDHENMFWYRQDPGLGLRLIYFSYDVKMKEKGDIPEGYSVSREKKERFSLILESASTNQTSMYLCASITVGVKSYNEQFFGPGTRLTVL.

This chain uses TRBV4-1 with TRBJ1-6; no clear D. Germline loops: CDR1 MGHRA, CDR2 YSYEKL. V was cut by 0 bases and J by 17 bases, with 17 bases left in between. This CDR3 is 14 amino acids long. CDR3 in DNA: TGCGCCAGCAGCCAAGATGGGGTGTGTTCACCTGTCCACTTT. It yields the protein CASSQDGVCSPVHF.

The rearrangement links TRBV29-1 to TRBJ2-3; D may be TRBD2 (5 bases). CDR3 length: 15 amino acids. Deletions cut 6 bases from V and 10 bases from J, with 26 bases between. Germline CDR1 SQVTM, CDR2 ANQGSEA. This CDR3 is CSVAYGSRSADAQYF. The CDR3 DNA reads TGCAGCGTCGCCTATGGGAGCAGGAGTGCTGATGCGCAGTATTTT.

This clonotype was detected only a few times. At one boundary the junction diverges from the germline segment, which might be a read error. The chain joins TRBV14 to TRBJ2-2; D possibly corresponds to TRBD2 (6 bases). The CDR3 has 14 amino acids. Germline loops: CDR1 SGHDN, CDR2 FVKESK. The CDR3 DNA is TGTGCCAGCAGCCAAAGACTAGACACCGGGGAGCTGTCTTTT. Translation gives CASSQRLDTGELSF.

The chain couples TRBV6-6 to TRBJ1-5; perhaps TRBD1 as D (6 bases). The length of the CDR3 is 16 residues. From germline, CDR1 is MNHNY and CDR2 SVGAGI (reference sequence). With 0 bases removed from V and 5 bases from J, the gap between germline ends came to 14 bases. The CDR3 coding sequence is TGTGCCAGCAGTTACTCGGCCCCTAGGGGGGATCAGCCCCAGCATTTT. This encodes CASSYSAPRGDQPQHF.

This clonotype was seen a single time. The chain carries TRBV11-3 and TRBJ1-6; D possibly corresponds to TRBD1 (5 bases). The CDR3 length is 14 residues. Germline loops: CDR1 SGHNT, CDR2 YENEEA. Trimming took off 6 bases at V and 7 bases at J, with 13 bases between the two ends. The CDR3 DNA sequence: TGTGCCAGCAGATCAGGGAACCCAAATTCACCCCTCCACTTT. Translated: CASRSGNPNSPLHF. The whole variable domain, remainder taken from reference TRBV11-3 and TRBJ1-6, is EAGVVQSPRYKIIEKKQPVAFWCNPISGHNTLYWYLQNLGQGPELLIRYENEEAVDDSQLPKDRFSAERLKGVDSTLKIQPAELGDSAVYLCASRSGNPNSPLHFGNGTRLTVT.

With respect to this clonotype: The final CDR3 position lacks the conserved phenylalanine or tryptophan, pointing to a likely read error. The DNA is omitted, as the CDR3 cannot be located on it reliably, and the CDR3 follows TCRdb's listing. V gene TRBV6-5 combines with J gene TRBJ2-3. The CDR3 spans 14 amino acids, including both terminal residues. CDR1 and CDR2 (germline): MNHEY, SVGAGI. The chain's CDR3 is CASIRLSGTDTKYC.

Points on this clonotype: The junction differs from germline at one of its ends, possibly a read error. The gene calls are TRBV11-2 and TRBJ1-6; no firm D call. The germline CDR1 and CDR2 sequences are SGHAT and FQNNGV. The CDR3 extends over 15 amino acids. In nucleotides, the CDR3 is TGTGCTAGCAGCTTAGATCCATGGAGGTATTCACCCCTCCACTTT. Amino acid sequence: CASSLDPWRYSPLHF.

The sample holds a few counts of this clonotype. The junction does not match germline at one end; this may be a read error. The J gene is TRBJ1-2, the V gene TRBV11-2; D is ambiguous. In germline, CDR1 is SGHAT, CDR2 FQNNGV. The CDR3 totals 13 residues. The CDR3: CASSIDRNYGYTF. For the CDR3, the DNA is TGTGCCAGCAGCATAGACCGGAACTATGGCTACACCTTC.

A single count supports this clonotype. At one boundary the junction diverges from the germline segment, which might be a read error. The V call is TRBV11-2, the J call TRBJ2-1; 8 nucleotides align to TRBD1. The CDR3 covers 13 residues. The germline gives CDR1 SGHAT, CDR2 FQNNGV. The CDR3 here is CASSLDVIGTGVF. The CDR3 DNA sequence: TGTGCCAGCAGCTTAGATGTGATTGGGACAGGTGTCTTC.

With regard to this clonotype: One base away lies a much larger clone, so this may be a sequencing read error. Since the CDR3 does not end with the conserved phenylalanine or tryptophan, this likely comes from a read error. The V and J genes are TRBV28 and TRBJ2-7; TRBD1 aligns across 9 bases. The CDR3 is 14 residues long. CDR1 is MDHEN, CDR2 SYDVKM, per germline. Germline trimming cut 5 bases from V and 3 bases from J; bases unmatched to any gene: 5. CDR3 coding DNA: TGTGCCAGCAGTCTCCCGGGACAGGGCTACGAGCAGTACTCC. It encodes CASSLPGQGYEQYS.

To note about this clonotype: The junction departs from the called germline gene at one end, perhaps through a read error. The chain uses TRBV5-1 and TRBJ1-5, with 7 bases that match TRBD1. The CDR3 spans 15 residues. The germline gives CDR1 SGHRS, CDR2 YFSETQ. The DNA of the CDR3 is TGCGCCAGCAGCTTGGAAGGGGGCGGCAATCACCCCCAGCATTTT. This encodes CASSLEGGGNHPQHF.

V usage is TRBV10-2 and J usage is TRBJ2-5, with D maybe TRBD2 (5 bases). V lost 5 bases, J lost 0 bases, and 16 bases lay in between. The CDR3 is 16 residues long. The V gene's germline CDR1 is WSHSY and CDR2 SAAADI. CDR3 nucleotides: TGCGCCAGCAGTAGGCTAGTGGGAGTTTACCAAGAGACCCAGTACTTC. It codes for CASSRLVGVYQETQYF.

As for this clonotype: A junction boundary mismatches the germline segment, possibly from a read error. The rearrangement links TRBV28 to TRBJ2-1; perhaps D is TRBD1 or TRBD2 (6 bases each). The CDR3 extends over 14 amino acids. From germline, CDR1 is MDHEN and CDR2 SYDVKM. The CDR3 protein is CTSRGSGNEFAQFF. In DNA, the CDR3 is TGTACCAGCAGGGGTAGCGGAAACGAGTTCGCGCAGTTCTTC.

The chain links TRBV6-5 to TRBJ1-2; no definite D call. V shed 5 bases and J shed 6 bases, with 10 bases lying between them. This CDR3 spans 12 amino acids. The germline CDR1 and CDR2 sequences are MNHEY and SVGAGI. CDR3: CASSRMRDGYTF. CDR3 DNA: TGTGCCAGCAGTCGAATGAGGGATGGCTACACCTTC.

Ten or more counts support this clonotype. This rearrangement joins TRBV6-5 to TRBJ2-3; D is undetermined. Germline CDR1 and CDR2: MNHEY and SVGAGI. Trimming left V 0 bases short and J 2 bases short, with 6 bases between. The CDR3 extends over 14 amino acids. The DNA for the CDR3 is TGTGCCAGCAGTTACTCGATCTCCACAGATACGCAGTATTTT. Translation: CASSYSISTDTQYF.

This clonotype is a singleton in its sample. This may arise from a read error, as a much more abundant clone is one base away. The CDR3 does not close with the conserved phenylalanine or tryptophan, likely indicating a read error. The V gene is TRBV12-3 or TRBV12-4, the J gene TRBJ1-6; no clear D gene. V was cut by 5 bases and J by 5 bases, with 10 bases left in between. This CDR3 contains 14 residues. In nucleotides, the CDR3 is TGTGCCAGCAGTAAAGGATTGCATAATTCACCCCTCCACTTA. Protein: CASSKGLHNSPLHL.